The rows below give T cell receptor beta chains drawn from one sample of a study of cytomegalovirus exposure and HLA in healthy donors. Data came from immunoSEQ multiplex PCR; TCRdb stores just in-frame clones and leaves some out. The sample has roughly 120,000 clones; more than 65% are singletons. What was sequenced was PBMCs. These receptors all stem from a woman aged 25 to 45 in good health and CMV-seronegative. CDR3s include the opening cysteine and the closing phenylalanine or tryptophan. A D gene is named only where the DNA matches it firmly. Not all rows give a size; the values are once, few, many and, for expanded clones, a class.

J gene: TRBJ1-5; clone size: .; D gene: .; V gene: TRBV7-9; CDR3 protein: CASSGAGVPQHF; CDR3 DNA: TGTGCCAGCAGCGGTGCCGGGGTCCCCCAGCATTTT
J gene: TRBJ2-2; clone size: .; D gene: .; V gene: TRBV4-3; CDR3 protein: CASRSAGELFF; CDR3 DNA: TGCGCCAGCCGTAGCGCCGGGGAGCTGTTTTTT
J gene: TRBJ2-7; clone size: .; D gene: .; V gene: TRBV14; CDR3 protein: CASKQSSYEQYF; CDR3 DNA: TGTGCCAGCAAACAGAGTTCCTACGAGCAGTACTTC
J gene: TRBJ1-4; clone size: .; D gene: TRBD1; V gene: TRBV27; CDR3 protein: CASSLTGAQEKLFF; CDR3 DNA: TGTGCCAGCAGTTTAACAGGGGCGCAGGAAAAACTGTTTTTT
J gene: TRBJ1-3; clone size: few; D gene: .; V gene: TRBV6-1; CDR3 protein: CATGPHTSSGNTIYF; CDR3 DNA: TGTGCCACAGGTCCCCATACCAGCTCTGGAAACACCATATATTTT
J gene: TRBJ2-3; clone size: .; D gene: TRBD2; V gene: TRBV29-1; CDR3 protein: CSALRLAGGTDTQYF; CDR3 DNA: TGCAGCGCCCTCCGACTAGCGGGAGGGACAGATACGCAGTATTTT
J gene: TRBJ2-2; clone size: few; D gene: TRBD2; V gene: TRBV7-2; CDR3 protein: CASSLVTSPLGELFF; CDR3 DNA: TGTGCCAGCAGCTTAGTGACTAGCCCACTAGGGGAGCTGTTTTTT
J gene: TRBJ1-1; clone size: once; D gene: TRBD1; V gene: TRBV6-4; CDR3 protein: CASRDRVGTEAFF; CDR3 DNA: TGTGCCAGCCGGGACAGGGTGGGCACTGAAGCTTTCTTT
J gene: TRBJ2-7; clone size: .; D gene: .; V gene: TRBV30; CDR3 protein: CAWSRDTYEQYF; CDR3 DNA: TGTGCCTGGAGTCGGGACACCTACGAGCAGTACTTC
J gene: TRBJ2-2; clone size: .; D gene: .; V gene: TRBV11-3; CDR3 protein: CASSLEGTHTGELFF; CDR3 DNA: TGTGCCAGCAGCTTAGAGGGCACCCACACCGGGGAGCTGTTTTTT
J gene: TRBJ1-2; clone size: .; D gene: .; V gene: TRBV5-8; CDR3 protein: CASSLVEQRYGYTF; CDR3 DNA: TGTGCCAGCAGCTTGGTTGAACAACGCTATGGCTACACCTTC
J gene: TRBJ1-2; clone size: .; D gene: .; V gene: TRBV30; CDR3 protein: CAWIREGFFGYTF; CDR3 DNA: TGTGCCTGGATTCGTGAGGGTTTCTTTGGCTACACCTTC
J gene: TRBJ1-1; clone size: .; D gene: .; V gene: TRBV6-6; CDR3 protein: CASSRSLTVEAFF; CDR3 DNA: TGTGCCAGCAGTCGTTCCTTGACAGTTGAAGCTTTCTTT
J gene: TRBJ2-1; clone size: once; D gene: .; V gene: TRBV9; CDR3 protein: CASSETDRSSYNEQFF; CDR3 DNA: TGTGCCAGCAGCGAGACCGACAGGAGCTCCTACAATGAGCAGTTCTTC
J gene: TRBJ2-7; clone size: .; D gene: TRBD1; V gene: TRBV5-1; CDR3 protein: CASSLGQGSYEQYF; CDR3 DNA: TGCGCCAGCAGCTTGGGACAGGGCTCCTACGAGCAGTACTTC
J gene: TRBJ2-2; clone size: few; D gene: TRBD2; V gene: TRBV5-1; CDR3 protein: CASSLRGGGDAGELFF; CDR3 DNA: TGCGCCAGCAGCTTGCGGGGGGGAGGTGATGCCGGGGAGCTGTTTTTT
J gene: TRBJ2-2; clone size: .; D gene: .; V gene: TRBV5-1; CDR3 protein: CASSPWGEKNTGELFF; CDR3 DNA: TGCGCCAGCAGCCCCTGGGGGGAGAAGAACACCGGGGAGCTGTTTTTT
J gene: TRBJ1-4; clone size: .; D gene: .; V gene: TRBV5-6; CDR3 protein: CASSFGDSVGEKLFF; CDR3 DNA: TGTGCCAGCAGCTTCGGGGATTCGGTGGGTGAAAAACTGTTTTTT
J gene: TRBJ1-1; clone size: .; D gene: .; V gene: TRBV18; CDR3 protein: CASSPRTANTEAFF; CDR3 DNA: TGTGCCAGCTCACCTAGGACAGCGAACACTGAGGCTTTCTTT
J gene: TRBJ2-1; clone size: .; D gene: TRBD2; V gene: TRBV7-6; CDR3 protein: CASSLAGTSGYNEQFF; CDR3 DNA: TGTGCCAGCAGCTTAGCCGGGACTAGCGGCTACAATGAGCAGTTCTTC
J gene: TRBJ1-3; clone size: few; D gene: .; V gene: TRBV7-9; CDR3 protein: CASSTLDGSGNTIYF; CDR3 DNA: TGTGCCAGCAGCACCCTAGATGGATCTGGAAACACCATATATTTT
J gene: TRBJ1-5; clone size: .; D gene: .; V gene: TRBV7-8; CDR3 protein: CASSSGVRRGNQPQHF; CDR3 DNA: TGTGCCAGCAGCTCGGGCGTTCGGAGGGGCAATCAGCCCCAGCATTTT
J gene: TRBJ1-1; clone size: .; D gene: .; V gene: TRBV7-2; CDR3 protein: CASSLVTVNTEAFF; CDR3 DNA: TGTGCCAGCAGCTTAGTTACAGTGAACACTGAAGCTTTCTTT
J gene: TRBJ1-5; clone size: .; D gene: .; V gene: TRBV6-4; CDR3 protein: CASLTTGPSNQPQHF; CDR3 DNA: TGTGCCAGTCTTACGACAGGACCTAGCAATCAGCCCCAGCATTTT
J gene: TRBJ2-6; clone size: .; D gene: TRBD2; V gene: TRBV4-2; CDR3 protein: CASSQDQAGRKIFGSGANVLTF; CDR3 DNA: TGTGCCAGCAGCCAAGATCAGGCCGGGAGGAAAATTTTTGGGTCTGGGGCCAACGTCCTGACTTTC
J gene: TRBJ2-2; clone size: .; D gene: TRBD1; V gene: TRBV19; CDR3 protein: CASSPRDRYTGELFF; CDR3 DNA: TGTGCCAGTAGTCCCAGGGACAGATATACCGGGGAGCTGTTTTTT
J gene: TRBJ2-1; clone size: once; D gene: .; V gene: TRBV27; CDR3 protein: CASSPTGDNEQFF; CDR3 DNA: TGTGCCAGCAGTCCGACAGGCGACAATGAGCAGTTCTTC
J gene: TRBJ1-5; clone size: .; D gene: .; V gene: TRBV27; CDR3 protein: CASSPDPGGNQPQHF; CDR3 DNA: TGTGCCAGCAGTCCCGATCCGGGTGGCAATCAGCCCCAGCATTTT
J gene: TRBJ2-5; clone size: .; D gene: .; V gene: TRBV5-4; CDR3 protein: CASSSKEGRETQYF; CDR3 DNA: TGTGCCAGCAGCTCAAAGGAGGGGAGAGAGACCCAGTACTTC
J gene: TRBJ1-1; clone size: .; D gene: .; V gene: TRBV6-4; CDR3 protein: CASSREMNTEAFF; CDR3 DNA: TGTGCCAGCAGTCGAGAGATGAACACTGAAGCTTTCTTT
J gene: TRBJ2-1; clone size: .; D gene: .; V gene: TRBV18; CDR3 protein: CASSPRSGRYDEQFF; CDR3 DNA: TGTGCCAGCTCACCACGTTCAGGCCGGTATGATGAGCAGTTCTTC
J gene: TRBJ2-2; clone size: .; D gene: TRBD1; V gene: TRBV13; CDR3 protein: CASSYRGTGELFF; CDR3 DNA: TGTGCCAGCAGCTACAGGGGGACGGGGGAGCTGTTTTTT
J gene: TRBJ1-1; clone size: .; D gene: .; V gene: TRBV30; CDR3 protein: CAWGLGNTEAFF; CDR3 DNA: TGTGCCTGGGGTCTCGGGAACACTGAAGCTTTCTTT
J gene: TRBJ1-2; clone size: .; D gene: .; V gene: TRBV6-1; CDR3 protein: CASSESHIAAGAGYTF; CDR3 DNA: TGTGCCAGCAGTGAAAGCCATATAGCCGCTGGAGCTGGCTACACCTTC
J gene: TRBJ2-1; clone size: few; D gene: TRBD1; V gene: TRBV5-1; CDR3 protein: CASSPGQGGNEQFF; CDR3 DNA: TGCGCCAGCAGCCCGGGACAGGGAGGGAATGAGCAGTTCTTC
J gene: TRBJ2-6; clone size: once; D gene: .; V gene: TRBV5-4; CDR3 protein: CASSPDSISGANVLTF; CDR3 DNA: TGTGCCAGCAGCCCCGACAGTATCTCTGGGGCCAACGTCCTGACTTTC
J gene: TRBJ1-2; clone size: .; D gene: TRBD1; V gene: TRBV6-1; CDR3 protein: CASSTPGQGFGYTF; CDR3 DNA: TGTGCCAGCAGTACCCCGGGACAGGGATTTGGCTACACCTTC